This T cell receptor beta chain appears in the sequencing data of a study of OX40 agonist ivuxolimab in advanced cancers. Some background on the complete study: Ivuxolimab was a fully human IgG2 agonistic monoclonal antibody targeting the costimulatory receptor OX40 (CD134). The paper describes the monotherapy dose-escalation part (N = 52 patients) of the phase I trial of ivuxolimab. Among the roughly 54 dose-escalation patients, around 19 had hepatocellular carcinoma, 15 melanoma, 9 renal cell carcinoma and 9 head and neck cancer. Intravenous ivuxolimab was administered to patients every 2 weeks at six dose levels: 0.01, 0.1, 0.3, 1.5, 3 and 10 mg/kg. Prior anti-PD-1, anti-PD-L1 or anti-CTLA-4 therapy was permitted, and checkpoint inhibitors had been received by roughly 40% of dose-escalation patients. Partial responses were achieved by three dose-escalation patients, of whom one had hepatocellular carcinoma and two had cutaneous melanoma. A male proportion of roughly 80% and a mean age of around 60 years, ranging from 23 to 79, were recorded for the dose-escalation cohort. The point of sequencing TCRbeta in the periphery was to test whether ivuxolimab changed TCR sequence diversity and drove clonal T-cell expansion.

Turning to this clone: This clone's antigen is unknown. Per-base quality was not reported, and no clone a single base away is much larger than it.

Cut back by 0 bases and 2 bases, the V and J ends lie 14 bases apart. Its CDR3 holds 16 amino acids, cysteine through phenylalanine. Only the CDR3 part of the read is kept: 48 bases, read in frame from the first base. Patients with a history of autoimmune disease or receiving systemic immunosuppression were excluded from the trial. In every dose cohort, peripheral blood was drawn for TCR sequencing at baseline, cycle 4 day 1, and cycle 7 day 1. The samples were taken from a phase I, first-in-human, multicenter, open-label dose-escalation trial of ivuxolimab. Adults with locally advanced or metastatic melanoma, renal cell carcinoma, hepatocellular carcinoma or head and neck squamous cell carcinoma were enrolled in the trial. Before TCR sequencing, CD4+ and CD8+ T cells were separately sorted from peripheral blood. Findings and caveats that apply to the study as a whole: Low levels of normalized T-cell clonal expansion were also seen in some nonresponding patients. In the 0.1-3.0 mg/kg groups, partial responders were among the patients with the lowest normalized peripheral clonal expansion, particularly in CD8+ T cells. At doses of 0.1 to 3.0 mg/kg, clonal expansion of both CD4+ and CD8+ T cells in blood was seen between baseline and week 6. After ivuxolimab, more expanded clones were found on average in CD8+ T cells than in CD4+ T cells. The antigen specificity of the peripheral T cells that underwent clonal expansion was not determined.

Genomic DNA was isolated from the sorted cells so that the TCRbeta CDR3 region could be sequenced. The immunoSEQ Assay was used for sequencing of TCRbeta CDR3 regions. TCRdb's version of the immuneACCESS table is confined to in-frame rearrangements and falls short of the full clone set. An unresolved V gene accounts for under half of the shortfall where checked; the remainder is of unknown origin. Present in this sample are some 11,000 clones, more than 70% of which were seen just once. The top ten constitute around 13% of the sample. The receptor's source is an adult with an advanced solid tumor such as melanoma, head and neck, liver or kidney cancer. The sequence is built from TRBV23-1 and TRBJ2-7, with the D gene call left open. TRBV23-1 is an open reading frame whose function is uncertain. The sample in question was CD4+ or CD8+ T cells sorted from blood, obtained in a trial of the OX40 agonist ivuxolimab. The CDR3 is CASSQSLGPRTYEQYF. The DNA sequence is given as TGCGCCAGCAGTCAATCGCTAGGGCCCCGTACCTACGAGCAGTACTTC.